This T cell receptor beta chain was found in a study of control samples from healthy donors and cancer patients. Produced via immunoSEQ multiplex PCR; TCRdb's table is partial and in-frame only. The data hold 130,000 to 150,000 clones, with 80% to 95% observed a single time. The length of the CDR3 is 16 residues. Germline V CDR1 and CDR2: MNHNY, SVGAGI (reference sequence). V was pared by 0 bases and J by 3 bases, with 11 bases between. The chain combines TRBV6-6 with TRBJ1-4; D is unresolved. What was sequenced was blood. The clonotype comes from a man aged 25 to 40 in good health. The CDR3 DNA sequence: TGTGCCAGCAGTTACTCGAAGGGTAATGCTAATGAAAAACTGTTTTTT. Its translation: CASSYSKGNANEKLFF.